Listed below are T cell receptor beta chains from one sample, sequenced in a study of shared T cell receptors in the human thymus. Produced via immunoSEQ multiplex PCR; TCRdb's table is partial and in-frame only. The data show approximately 400,000 clones, with approximately 95% seen just once and 0.02% held by the top ten. Sequenced material: thymocytes. The receptors stem from a human donor. The CDR3 runs from the conserved cysteine through the conserved F or W. D genes are given only for firm matches. Size tells how often a clone was seen (once, few, many) or the class of an expanded clone, and some rows leave it out.

D gene	CDR3 length	V gene	clone size	J gene	CDR3 protein	CDR3 DNA
TRBD2	11	TRBV5-1	-	TRBJ2-5	CASGRGETQYF	TGCGCCAGCGGGCGGGGGGAGACCCAGTACTTC
-	13	TRBV19	-	TRBJ2-5	CASRDERGETQYF	TGTGCCAGTCGGGACGAACGAGGGGAGACCCAGTACTTC
TRBD2	19	TRBV6-1	-	TRBJ2-5	CASSETCGRGTTCQETQYF	TGTGCCAGCAGTGAGACCTGCGGGAGAGGGACTACTTGCCAAGAGACCCAGTACTTC
-	14	TRBV5-6	-	TRBJ2-5	CASRPAGGRETQYF	TGTGCCAGCAGGCCAGCTGGGGGACGCGAGACCCAGTACTTC
TRBD2	16	TRBV11-2	-	TRBJ2-5	CASSYRLAGVAETQYF	TGTGCCAGCAGTTACAGACTAGCGGGAGTCGCAGAGACCCAGTACTTC
-	12	TRBV7-9	-	TRBJ2-3	CASRFKTDTQYF	TGTGCCAGCAGATTCAAAACAGATACGCAGTATTTT
-	14	TRBV29-1	-	TRBJ2-7	CSVTGPSDLYEQYF	TGCAGCGTGACAGGACCATCAGACCTATACGAGCAGTACTTC
TRBD2	14	TRBV5-4	-	TRBJ2-7	CASSSAGRNYEQYF	TGTGCCAGCAGCTCAGCGGGAAGGAACTACGAGCAGTACTTC
-	14	TRBV5-1	-	TRBJ2-3	CASSLEVVTDTQYF	TGCGCCAGCAGCTTGGAGGTTGTAACAGATACGCAGTATTTT
-	16	TRBV11-2	-	TRBJ2-7	CASSLARQKPSYEQYF	TGTGCCAGCAGCTTAGCTCGACAGAAACCGTCCTACGAGCAGTACTTC
TRBD1	19	TRBV15	-	TRBJ2-2	CATSRDRLDRGPVDGELFF	TGTGCCACCAGCAGAGATCGGCTGGACAGGGGGCCCGTGGACGGGGAGCTGTTTTTT
TRBD1	15	TRBV6-5	-	TRBJ1-2	CASSYWGGRGRGYTF	TGTGCCAGCAGTTACTGGGGTGGGAGGGGGCGTGGCTACACCTTC
TRBD2	17	TRBV25-1	-	TRBJ2-1	CASSDRVPSGTVGEQFF	TGTGCCAGCAGTGACAGGGTCCCTAGCGGGACCGTTGGGGAGCAGTTCTTC
-	16	TRBV1	-	TRBJ2-1	CTSSQVAGGVYNEQFF	TGCACCAGCAGCCAAGTAGCGGGAGGCGTCTACAATGAGCAGTTCTTC
-	10	TRBV20-1	once	TRBJ2-5	CSARPETQYF	TGCAGTGCTAGACCCGAGACCCAGTACTTC
-	18	TRBV5-4	-	TRBJ1-2	CASSLLFRGPRGGYGYTF	TGTGCCAGCAGCTTGCTCTTCCGGGGGCCGCGGGGAGGCTATGGCTACACCTTC
-	17	TRBV28	-	TRBJ1-1	CASSLSPTGRLNTEAFF	TGTGCCAGCAGTTTATCCCCCACGGGACGGTTGAACACTGAAGCTTTCTTT
-	15	TRBV19	-	TRBJ2-1	CASRERGVLYNEQFF	TGTGCCAGTAGGGAACGAGGGGTTCTCTACAATGAGCAGTTCTTC
-	13	TRBV6-1	once	TRBJ1-2	CASSEAPPYGYTF	TGTGCCAGCAGTGAAGCCCCCCCTTATGGCTACACCTTC
-	16	TRBV15	-	TRBJ1-3	CATSRENRISGNTIYF	TGTGCCACCAGCAGAGAGAACAGGATCTCTGGAAACACCATATATTTT
-	13	TRBV19	-	TRBJ1-4	CASTDSTNEKLFF	TGTGCCAGTACAGATTCAACTAATGAAAAACTGTTTTTT
-	14	TRBV11-3	-	TRBJ2-3	CASSLEEGTDTQYF	TGTGCCAGCAGCTTAGAGGAGGGCACAGATACGCAGTATTTT
-	14	TRBV27	-	TRBJ1-5	CASSGRGSNQPQHF	TGTGCCAGCAGTGGCAGGGGTAGCAATCAGCCCCAGCATTTT
-	12	TRBV7-2	-	TRBJ2-3	CASSLHSDTQYF	TGTGCCAGCAGCCTACATTCAGATACGCAGTATTTT
-	15	TRBV18	-	TRBJ2-3	CASFPHETSTDTQYF	TGTGCCAGCTTTCCTCATGAGACTAGCACAGATACGCAGTATTTT
-	13	TRBV5-6	-	TRBJ2-3	CASARVYTDTQYF	TGTGCCAGCGCCAGGGTGTACACAGATACGCAGTATTTT
TRBD2	17	TRBV28	-	TRBJ2-7	CASSTHRDYPSSYEQYF	TGTGCCAGCAGTACCCACCGGGACTACCCGAGCTCCTACGAGCAGTACTTC
-	14	TRBV7-7	-	TRBJ2-1	CASSLGGSYNEQFF	TGTGCCAGCAGCTTAGGCGGTTCGTACAATGAGCAGTTCTTC
TRBD2	16	TRBV19	-	TRBJ2-7	CASSISAGEVIYEQYF	TGTGCCAGTAGTATAAGCGCGGGGGAGGTCATATACGAGCAGTACTTC
-	15	TRBV19	-	TRBJ2-1	CASSTPRQAYNEQFF	TGTGCCAGTAGTACCCCACGACAGGCCTACAATGAGCAGTTCTTC
-	16	TRBV6-6	-	TRBJ1-5	CASSHGHPGSNQPQHF	TGTGCCAGCAGCCATGGACACCCCGGGAGCAATCAGCCCCAGCATTTT
-	17	TRBV14	-	TRBJ2-2	CASSQDGAGALNGELFF	TGTGCCAGCAGCCAAGATGGGGCAGGGGCGTTGAACGGGGAGCTGTTTTTT
-	15	TRBV2	-	TRBJ1-4	CASSEHSGTPEKLFF	TGTGCCAGCAGTGAGCATTCCGGGACCCCAGAAAAACTGTTTTTT
-	13	TRBV7-8	-	TRBJ2-2	CASSSRGAGELFF	TGTGCCAGCAGCTCAAGAGGGGCCGGGGAGCTGTTTTTT
-	14	TRBV29-1	-	TRBJ2-3	CSVEPPDYTDTQYF	TGCAGCGTTGAACCGCCAGACTACACAGATACGCAGTATTTT
TRBD1	16	TRBV7-9	-	TRBJ2-7	CASSSNPRDRTYEQYF	TGTGCCAGCAGCTCCAACCCTCGGGACAGGACCTACGAGCAGTACTTC
TRBD2	17	TRBV4-3	-	TRBJ2-1	CASSLHRGLASYNEQFF	TGCGCCAGCAGCCTGCACCGGGGACTAGCGAGCTACAATGAGCAGTTCTTC
-	19	TRBV7-6	-	TRBJ2-4	CASSFRALRGQSCKNIQYF	TGTGCCAGCAGCTTTCGGGCGCTTCGGGGGCAGTCCTGCAAAAACATTCAGTACTTC
TRBD2	15	TRBV29-1	-	TRBJ2-1	CSVGATSGRSNEQFF	TGCAGCGTTGGTGCGACTAGCGGGAGGTCCAATGAGCAGTTCTTC
-	15	TRBV11-2	-	TRBJ1-1	CASSLGGGVNTEAFF	TGTGCCAGCAGCTTAGGAGGGGGGGTGAACACTGAAGCTTTCTTT
TRBD1	15	TRBV30	once	TRBJ2-5	CAWSGHRGRRETQYF	TGTGCCTGGAGTGGACACAGGGGGCGGAGAGAGACCCAGTACTTC
-	12	TRBV5-1	-	TRBJ2-7	CASSALINEQYF	TGCGCCAGCAGCGCCCTGATCAACGAGCAGTACTTC
-	18	TRBV10-3	-	TRBJ2-1	CAISESGADSLLNNEQFF	TGTGCCATCAGTGAGTCGGGGGCAGACTCTCTACTAAACAATGAGCAGTTCTTC
-	15	TRBV18	-	TRBJ2-1	CASSRLGSHYNEQFF	TGTGCCAGCTCCCGCCTCGGGTCCCATTACAATGAGCAGTTCTTC
TRBD1	18	TRBV27	-	TRBJ1-1	CASSLWESQRTGGSEAFF	TGTGCCAGCAGTTTATGGGAAAGTCAGCGCACAGGGGGCAGTGAAGCTTTCTTT
TRBD2	17	TRBV27	-	TRBJ2-5	CASSPAIAGGPGETQYF	TGTGCCAGCAGTCCCGCGATAGCGGGAGGGCCGGGAGAGACCCAGTACTTC
-	17	TRBV15	-	TRBJ1-4	CATSKGGVDATNEKLFF	TGTGCCACCAGCAAAGGAGGGGTTGATGCAACTAATGAAAAACTGTTTTTT
-	17	TRBV27	once	TRBJ2-7	CASSLSSRGPTTYEQYF	TGTGCCAGCAGTTTATCGTCCAGGGGTCCCACCACCTACGAGCAGTACTTC